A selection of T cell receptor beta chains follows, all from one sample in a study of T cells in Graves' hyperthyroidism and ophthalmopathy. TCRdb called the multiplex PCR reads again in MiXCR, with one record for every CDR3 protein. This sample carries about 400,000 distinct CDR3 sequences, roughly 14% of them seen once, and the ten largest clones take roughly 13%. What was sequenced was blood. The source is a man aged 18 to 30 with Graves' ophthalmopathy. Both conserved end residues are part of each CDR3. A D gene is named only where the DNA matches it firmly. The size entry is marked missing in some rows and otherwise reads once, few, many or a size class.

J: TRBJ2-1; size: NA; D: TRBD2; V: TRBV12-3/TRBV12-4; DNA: TGTGCCAGCAGCTATACCGGGACTAGCGGGAGTAATGAGCAGTTCTTC; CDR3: CASSYTGTSGSNEQFF
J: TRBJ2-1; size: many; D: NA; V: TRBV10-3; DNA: TGTGCCATCAGTGACGGGGACAATGAGCAGTTCTTC; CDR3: CAISDGDNEQFF
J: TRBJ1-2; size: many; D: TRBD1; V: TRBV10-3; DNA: TGTGCCATCGGCCCAGGGGGCATTGGAGGCTACACCTTC; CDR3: CAIGPGGIGGYTF
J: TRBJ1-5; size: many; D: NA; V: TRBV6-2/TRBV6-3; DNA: TGTGCCACCAAAACAGGTGATCAGCCCCAGCATTTT; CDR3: CATKTGDQPQHF
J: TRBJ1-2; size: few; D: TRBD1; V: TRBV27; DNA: TGTGCCAGCAGTTTATCGAGGACAGGGGCTGGCTACACCTTC; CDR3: CASSLSRTGAGYTF
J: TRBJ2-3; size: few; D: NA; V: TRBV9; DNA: TGTGCCAGCAGCGTAGCGGTAGGAGGAGCGGGTACGCAGTATTTT; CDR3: CASSVAVGGAGTQYF
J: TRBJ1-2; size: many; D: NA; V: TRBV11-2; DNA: TGTGCCAGCAGCTTATTTAGTAACACCATTCCCTTC; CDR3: CASSLFSNTIPF
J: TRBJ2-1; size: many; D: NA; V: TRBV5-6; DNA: TGTGCCAGCAGCTTGTGGGGGCTTTTTTATGAGCAGTTCTTC; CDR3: CASSLWGLFYEQFF
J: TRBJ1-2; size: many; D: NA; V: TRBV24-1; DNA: TGTGCCACCAGTGACTCCCAGTATGGCTACACCTTC; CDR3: CATSDSQYGYTF
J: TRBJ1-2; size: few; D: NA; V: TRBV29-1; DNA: TGCAGCTCGGCCCCACAAGGGGGGGGTTATGGCTACACCTTC; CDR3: CSSAPQGGGYGYTF
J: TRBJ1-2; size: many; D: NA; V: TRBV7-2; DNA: TGTGCCAGCAGCGATCCAGGGATCAACTATGGCTACACCTTC; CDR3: CASSDPGINYGYTF
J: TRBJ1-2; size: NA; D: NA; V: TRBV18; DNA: TGTGCCAGTCTGGCGGGGGTTAACTATGGCTACACCTTC; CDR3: CASLAGVNYGYTF
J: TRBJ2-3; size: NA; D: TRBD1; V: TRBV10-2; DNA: TGCGCCAGCAGTCCCCGACAGGGTGCAAGCACAGATACGCAGTATTTT; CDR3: CASSPRQGASTDTQYF
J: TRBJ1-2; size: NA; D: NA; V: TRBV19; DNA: TGTGCCAGTAGGTTAACCGTTACAGCTAACTATGGCTACACCTTC; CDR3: CASRLTVTANYGYTF
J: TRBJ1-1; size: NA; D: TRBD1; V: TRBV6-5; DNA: TGTGCCAGCAGTTTCTCTCGGACAGGGGTGAACACTGAAGCTTTCTTT; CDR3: CASSFSRTGVNTEAFF
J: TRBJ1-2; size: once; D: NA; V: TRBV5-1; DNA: TGCGCCAGCAGATCCTTAATCCCGGGCAACTATGGCTACACCTTC; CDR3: CASRSLIPGNYGYTF
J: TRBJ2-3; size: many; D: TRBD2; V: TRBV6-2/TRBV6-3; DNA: TGTGCCAGCAGTTCCCCGGGGGGGAACACAGATACGCAGTATTTT; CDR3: CASSSPGGNTDTQYF
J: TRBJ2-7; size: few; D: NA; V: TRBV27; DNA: TGTGCCAGCAGACGGGCTAACCCCTACGAGCAGTACTTC; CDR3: CASRRANPYEQYF
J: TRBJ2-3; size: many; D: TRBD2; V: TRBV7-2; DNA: TGTGCCAGCAGCTTAGTTGCGGGGGACCTCACAGATACGCAGTATTTT; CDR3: CASSLVAGDLTDTQYF
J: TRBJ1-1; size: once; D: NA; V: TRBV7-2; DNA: TGTGCCAGCAGCCCTAGCCTGGGCCGGACTGAAGCTTTCTTT; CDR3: CASSPSLGRTEAFF
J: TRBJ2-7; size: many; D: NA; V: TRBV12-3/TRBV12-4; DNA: TGTGCCAGCAGTAAAGGGACTGGCCTGGAAGAGCAGTACTTC; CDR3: CASSKGTGLEEQYF
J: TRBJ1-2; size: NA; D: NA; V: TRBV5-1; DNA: TGCGCCAGCAGGGAGGGGCATGGCTACACCTTC; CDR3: CASREGHGYTF
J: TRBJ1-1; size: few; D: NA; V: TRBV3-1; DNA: TGTGCCAGCAGCCAAGTTCCTAACACTGAAACTTTCTTT; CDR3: CASSQVPNTETFF
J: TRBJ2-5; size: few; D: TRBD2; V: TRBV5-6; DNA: TGTGCCAGCAGCTTGGAAACGGGGGGAGAGACCCAGTACTTC; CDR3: CASSLETGGETQYF
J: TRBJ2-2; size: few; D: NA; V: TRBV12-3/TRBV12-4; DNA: TGTGCCAGCACCCCCCCCGACTCCCCTGGTGCCGGGGAGCTGTTTTTT; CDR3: CASTPPDSPGAGELFF
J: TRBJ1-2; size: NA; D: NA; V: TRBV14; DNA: TGTGCCAGCGGTCCTCAGACGAACTATGGCTACACCTTC; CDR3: CASGPQTNYGYTF
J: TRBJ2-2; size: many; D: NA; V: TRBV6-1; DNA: TGTGCCAGCAGTTTGCCCGGGCCGTCCGGGGAGCTGTTTTTT; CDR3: CASSLPGPSGELFF
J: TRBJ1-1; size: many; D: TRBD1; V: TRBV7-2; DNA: TGTGCCAGCAGCAGAGGCCTACAGGGGCGGAACACTGAAGCTTTCTTT; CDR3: CASSRGLQGRNTEAFF
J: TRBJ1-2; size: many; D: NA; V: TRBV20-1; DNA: TGCAGTGCTAGAAACTCCAGGGTTGGGGATTCTTATGGCTACACCTTC; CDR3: CSARNSRVGDSYGYTF
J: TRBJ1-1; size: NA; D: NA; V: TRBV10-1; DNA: TGCGCCAGCAGTGATCCCGGGGCGAACACTGAAGCTTTCTTT; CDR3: CASSDPGANTEAFF
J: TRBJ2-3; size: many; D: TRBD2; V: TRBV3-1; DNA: TGTGCCAGCAGCCTCTCTAGCGGGGGGGTAACAGATACGCAGTATTTT; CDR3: CASSLSSGGVTDTQYF
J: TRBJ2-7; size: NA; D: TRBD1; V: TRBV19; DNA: TGTGCCAGTAGTATCGGGACAGGCGAGCAGTACTTC; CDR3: CASSIGTGEQYF
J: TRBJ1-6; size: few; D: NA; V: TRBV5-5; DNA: TGTGCCAGCAGCTTGGCCCTACAGGGATACCTTTCACCCCTCCACTTT; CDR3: CASSLALQGYLSPLHF
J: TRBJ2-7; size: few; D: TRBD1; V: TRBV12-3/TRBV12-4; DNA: TGTGCCAGCAGTTTCCCCGACAGGGGTCACGAGCAGTACTTC; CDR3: CASSFPDRGHEQYF
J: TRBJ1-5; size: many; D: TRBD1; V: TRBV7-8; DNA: TGTGCCAGCAGCTTGGGGACAGGGGGCCCATATAGCAATCAGCCCCAGCATTTT; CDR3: CASSLGTGGPYSNQPQHF
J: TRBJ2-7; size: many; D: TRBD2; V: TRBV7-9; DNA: TGTGCCAGCAGCTGGGAGCGGGGACTTTCCTACGAGCAGTACTTC; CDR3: CASSWERGLSYEQYF
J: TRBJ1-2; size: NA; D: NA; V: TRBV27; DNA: TGTGCCAGCAGTTTAGGGGCTCAGTACGGGGTCGGGGGCTACACCTTC; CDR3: CASSLGAQYGVGGYTF
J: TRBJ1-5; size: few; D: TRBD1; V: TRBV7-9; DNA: TGTGCCAGCAGCCCCGGGACAGGGGAATTTTATCAGCCCCAGCATTTT; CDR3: CASSPGTGEFYQPQHF
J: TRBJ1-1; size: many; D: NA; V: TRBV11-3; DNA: TGTGCCAGCAGCCCACGCAACGCCAGAATGCACAGTCAAGCTTTCTTT; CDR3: CASSPRNARMHSQAFF
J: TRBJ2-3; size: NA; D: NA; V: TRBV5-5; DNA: TGTGCCAGCAGCTCCTATACACAGGGTTTTAGCACAGATACGCAGTATTTT; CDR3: CASSSYTQGFSTDTQYF
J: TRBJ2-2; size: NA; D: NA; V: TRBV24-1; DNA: TGTGCCACCAGTGATTTGACAATTGGGGGCACCGGGGAGCTGTTTTTT; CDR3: CATSDLTIGGTGELFF
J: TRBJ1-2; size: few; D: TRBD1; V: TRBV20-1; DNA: TGCAGTGCTGACACAGGGGGCAGGCATGGCTACACCTTC; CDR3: CSADTGGRHGYTF
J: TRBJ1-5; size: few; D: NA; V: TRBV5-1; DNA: TGCGCCAGCAGCTTGTTTCGGGGTGGAGCGGCGGACTATAGCAATCAGCCCCAGCATTTT; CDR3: CASSLFRGGAADYSNQPQHF
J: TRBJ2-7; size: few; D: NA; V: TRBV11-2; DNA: TGTGCCAGCAGCTTAAGCTGGCTAGGGGGGACGGAAAGCTACGAGCAGTACTTC; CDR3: CASSLSWLGGTESYEQYF
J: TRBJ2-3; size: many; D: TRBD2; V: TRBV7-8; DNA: TGTGCCAGCAGCTCCCCTAGCGGGGGGCGTGAAGATACGCAGTATTTT; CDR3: CASSSPSGGREDTQYF